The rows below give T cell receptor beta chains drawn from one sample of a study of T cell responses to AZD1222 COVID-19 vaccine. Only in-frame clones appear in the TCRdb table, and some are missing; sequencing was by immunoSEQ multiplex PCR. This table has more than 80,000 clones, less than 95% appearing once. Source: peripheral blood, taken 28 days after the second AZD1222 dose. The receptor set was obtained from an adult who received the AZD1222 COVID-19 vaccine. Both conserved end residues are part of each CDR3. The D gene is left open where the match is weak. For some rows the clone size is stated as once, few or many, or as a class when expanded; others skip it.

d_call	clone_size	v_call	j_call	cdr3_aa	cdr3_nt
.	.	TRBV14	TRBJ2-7	CASSLLGLNSYEQYF	TGTGCCAGCAGCCTGTTGGGTCTAAATTCCTACGAGCAGTACTTC
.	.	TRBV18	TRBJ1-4	CASSHLSTGTNEKLFF	TGTGCCAGCTCACACCTCTCAACGGGGACTAATGAAAAACTGTTTTTT
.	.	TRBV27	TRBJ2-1	CASSPSGGEQFF	TGTGCCAGCAGTCCTTCGGGTGGTGAGCAGTTCTTC
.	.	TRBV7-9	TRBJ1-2	CASSLINGLSYGYTF	TGTGCCAGCAGCTTAATAAATGGCCTATCCTATGGCTACACCTTC
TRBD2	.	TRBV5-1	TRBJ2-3	CASSPDLAGGTDTQYF	TGCGCCAGCAGCCCAGACCTAGCGGGGGGCACAGATACGCAGTATTTT
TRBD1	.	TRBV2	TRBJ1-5	CATCRGRDQPQHF	TGTGCCACCTGCAGGGGGAGGGATCAGCCCCAGCATTTT
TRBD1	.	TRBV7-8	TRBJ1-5	CASSLSGGKNQPQHF	TGTGCCAGCAGCTTATCAGGGGGTAAGAATCAGCCCCAGCATTTT
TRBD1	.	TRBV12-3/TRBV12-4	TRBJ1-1	CASRTGVSEAFF	TGTGCCAGCAGAACAGGGGTTTCTGAAGCTTTCTTT
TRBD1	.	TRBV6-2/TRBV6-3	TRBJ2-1	CASSSLGQGANEQFF	TGTGCCAGCAGTTCCTTAGGACAGGGCGCGAATGAGCAGTTCTTC
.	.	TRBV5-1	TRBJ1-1	CASSPPGGNTEAFF	TGCGCCAGCAGCCCCCCGGGTGGGAACACTGAAGCTTTCTTT
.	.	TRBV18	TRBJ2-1	CASSRAEPYNEQFF	TGTGCCAGCTCACGGGCTGAGCCCTACAATGAGCAGTTCTTC
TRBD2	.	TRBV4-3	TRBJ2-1	CASSQDPTSGGLNEQFF	TGCGCCAGCAGCCAAGATCCGACTAGCGGGGGGCTAAATGAGCAGTTCTTC
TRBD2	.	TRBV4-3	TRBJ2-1	CASSRTSGGANEQFF	TGCGCCAGCAGCCGGACTAGCGGGGGGGCAAATGAGCAGTTCTTC
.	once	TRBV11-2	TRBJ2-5	CASSQLEGTQYF	TGTGCCAGCAGCCAATTAGAGGGGACCCAGTACTTC
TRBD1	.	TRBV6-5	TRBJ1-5	CASSSGTGLISTQHF	TGTGCCAGCAGTTCCGGGACAGGTCTAATTTCGACCCAGCATTTT
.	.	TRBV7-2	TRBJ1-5	CASSGADPNQPQHF	TGTGCCAGCAGCGGGGCAGACCCCAATCAGCCCCAGCATTTT
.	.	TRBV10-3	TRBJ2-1	CAISGAGTPGGEQFF	TGTGCCATCAGTGGGGCCGGGACACCGGGGGGTGAGCAGTTCTTC
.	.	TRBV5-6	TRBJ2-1	CASSLTGSYNEQFF	TGTGCCAGCAGCTTGACAGGCTCCTACAATGAGCAGTTCTTC
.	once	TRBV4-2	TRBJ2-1	CASSLNNEQFF	TGTGCCAGCAGCCTGAACAATGAGCAGTTCTTC
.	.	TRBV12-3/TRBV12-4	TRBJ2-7	CASSFSVIREQYF	TGTGCCAGCAGTTTCTCGGTGATTAGGGAGCAGTACTTC
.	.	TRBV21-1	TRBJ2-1	CASSAWLTSGGRDEQFF	TGTGCCAGCAGCGCGTGGCTCACTAGCGGGGGTCGGGATGAGCAGTTCTTC
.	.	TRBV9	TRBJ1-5	CASSPQGKGDQPQHF	TGTGCCAGCAGCCCCCAGGGTAAGGGGGATCAGCCCCAGCATTTT
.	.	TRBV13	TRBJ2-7	CASSIRGTHFTYEQYF	TGTGCCAGCAGCATCCGCGGCACCCACTTTACCTACGAGCAGTACTTC
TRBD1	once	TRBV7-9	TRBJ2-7	CASSFPGQTHEQYF	TGTGCCAGCAGCTTCCCGGGACAGACCCACGAGCAGTACTTC
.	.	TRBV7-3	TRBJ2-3	CASSPLGGGPFPATDTQYF	TGTGCCAGCAGCCCGTTAGGGGGGGGGCCTTTTCCGGCCACAGATACGCAGTATTTT
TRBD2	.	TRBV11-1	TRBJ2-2	CASRMTSGDLFF	TGTGCCAGCAGGATGACTAGCGGGGACTTGTTTTTT
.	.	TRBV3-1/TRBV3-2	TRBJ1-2	CASSPVGDYGYTF	TGTGCCAGCAGCCCCGTAGGGGACTATGGCTACACCTTC
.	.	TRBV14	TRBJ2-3	CASSHVVGHTTDTQYF	TGTGCCAGCAGCCATGTTGTCGGACATACCACAGATACGCAGTATTTT
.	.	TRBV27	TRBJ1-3	CASSSRGHGGNTIYF	TGTGCCAGCAGTTCCAGGGGTCATGGAGGAAACACCATATATTTT
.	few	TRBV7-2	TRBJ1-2	CASSTTGIYGYTF	TGTGCCAGCAGCACAACAGGGATCTATGGCTACACCTTC
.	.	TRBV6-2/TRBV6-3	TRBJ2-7	CASSYSRYEQYF	TGTGCCAGCAGTTACTCGAGGTACGAGCAGTACTTC
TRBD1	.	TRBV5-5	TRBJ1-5	CASSPDRANQPQHF	TGTGCCAGCAGCCCTGACAGGGCAAATCAGCCCCAGCATTTT
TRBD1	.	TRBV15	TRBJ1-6	CATSSVRTGTGSPLHF	TGTGCCACCAGCAGCGTGAGGACAGGGACCGGTTCACCCCTCCACTTT
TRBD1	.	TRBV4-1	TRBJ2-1	CASSQGSGTGLYNEQFF	TGCGCCAGCAGCCAAGGGTCCGGGACAGGTCTCTATAATGAGCAGTTCTTC
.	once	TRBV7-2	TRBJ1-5	CASSPSGDQPQHF	TGTGCCAGCAGCCCCTCTGGGGACCAGCCCCAGCATTTT
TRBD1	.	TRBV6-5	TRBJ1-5	CASMAGGGQPQHF	TGTGCCAGCATGGCAGGGGGCGGCCAGCCCCAGCATTTT
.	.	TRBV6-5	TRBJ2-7	CASSYRRGASSYEQYF	TGTGCCAGCAGTTATAGGAGGGGAGCAAGCTCCTACGAGCAGTACTTC
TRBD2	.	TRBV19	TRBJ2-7	CASSARLAGIDEQYF	TGTGCCAGTAGTGCGAGACTAGCGGGGATCGACGAGCAGTACTTC
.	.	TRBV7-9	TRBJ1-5	CASSLEGMVSGGSQPQHF	TGTGCCAGCAGCTTAGAAGGGATGGTGTCGGGGGGAAGTCAGCCCCAGCATTTT
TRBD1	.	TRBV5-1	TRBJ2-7	CASSLWGYRGSAYEQYF	TGCGCCAGCAGCTTGTGGGGGTACAGGGGGTCCGCATACGAGCAGTACTTC
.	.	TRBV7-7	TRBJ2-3	CASSEPDTDTQYF	TGTGCTAGCTCCGAGCCAGACACAGATACGCAGTATTTT
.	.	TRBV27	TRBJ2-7	CASSFGLAPAYEQYF	TGTGCCAGCAGTTTCGGGCTAGCTCCCGCCTACGAGCAGTACTTC
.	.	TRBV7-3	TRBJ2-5	CASSSGSSETQYF	TGTGCCAGCAGCTCGGGCAGTTCGGAGACCCAGTACTTC
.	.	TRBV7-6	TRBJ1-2	CASSQDSYGYTF	TGTGCCAGCAGCCAGGACAGCTATGGCTACACCTTC
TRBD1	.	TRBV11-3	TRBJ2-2	CASSPTGWTGELFF	TGTGCCAGCAGCCCGACAGGGTGGACCGGGGAGCTGTTTTTT
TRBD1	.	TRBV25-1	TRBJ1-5	CASRTGVQPQHF	TGTGCCAGCAGAACAGGGGTTCAGCCCCAGCATTTT
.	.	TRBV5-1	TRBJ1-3	CASSPTGDGNTIYF	TGCGCCAGCAGCCCAACAGGTGACGGAAACACCATATATTTT
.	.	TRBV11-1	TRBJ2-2	CASSFAGGQGTGELFF	TGTGCCAGCAGCTTCGCCGGGGGGCAAGGCACCGGGGAGCTGTTTTTT
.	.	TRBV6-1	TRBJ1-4	CASSYGEGLFF	TGTGCCAGCAGTTACGGGGAAGGACTGTTTTTT
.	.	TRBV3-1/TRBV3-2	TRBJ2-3	CASSRGTSTDTQYF	TGTGCCAGCAGCCGGGGGACTAGCACAGATACGCAGTATTTT
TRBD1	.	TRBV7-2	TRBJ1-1	CASLEAGGLMNTEAFF	TGTGCCAGCCTTGAGGCAGGGGGTTTAATGAACACTGAAGCTTTCTTT
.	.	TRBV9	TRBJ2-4	CASSEGAKNIQYF	TGTGCCAGCAGCGAGGGGGCCAAAAACATTCAGTACTTC